One TCR beta chain is described in this entry. The data were taken from a study of blood T cell repertoires in COVID-19. Study at large: Collection of acute and convalescent COVID-19 samples took place in the United States, Italy and Spain. T cells, B-cell-depleted T cells, or PBMCs supplied cDNA or gDNA.

Source study methods: Nucleated cell counts were estimated from reference gene primer amplification. Assay used: immunoSEQ multiplex PCR; TCRdb lists only in-frame clones, some missing. The V and J calls and clone size were taken over from that table, and D and trimming were inferred from the DNA. The sample lists 110,000 or so clones, 75% to 90% seen once, with about 4.5% in the top ten. The V segment lost 4 bases and the J segment 6 bases; nucleotides outside the gene matches: 3. The CDR3 spans 14 residues. From germline, CDR1 is MDHEN and CDR2 SYDVKM. Sequenced: peripheral blood. This receptor was taken from a woman in her forties or fifties with acute or convalescent COVID-19. The V call is TRBV28, the J call TRBJ2-2; 9 nucleotides match TRBD2. Here the CDR3 DNA reads TGTGCCAGCAGTTCCGTAGCGGGAGCCGGGGAGCTGTTTTTT. This sequence encodes CASSSVAGAGELFF.